These 24 T cell receptor beta chains share one sample of origin, sequenced in a study of identical twins. TCRdb analysed the 5' RACE reads with MiXCR anew, one entry per CDR3 protein. This sample has about 890,000 distinct CDR3 sequences; 10% to 15% occur once, and the top ten carry 1.5% to 2%. The data were also submitted as part of a second study, on yellow fever vaccine responses in identical twins.

Sequencing used PBMCs. All receptors come from a woman aged 18-29 years in good health.

V usage is TRBV9 and J usage is TRBJ2-5, with 9 bases that match TRBD2. The CDR3 has 15 residues. Trimming cost V 0 bases and J 4 bases; bases outside gene matches: 4. CDR1 is SGDLS, CDR2 YYNGEE, per germline. The CDR3 spells CASSVAERGAETQYF. In DNA, the CDR3 is TGTGCCAGCAGCGTAGCAGAGCGGGGGGCAGAGACCCAGTACTTC.

The chain couples TRBV5-5 to TRBJ1-1; the D is unclear. This CDR3 is 14 amino acids long. Germline CDR1 SGHKS, CDR2 YYEKEE (reference sequence). Trimming pared 0 bases from V and 3 bases from J, leaving 9 bases between. The CDR3 here is CASSLDDGYTEAFF. CDR3 nucleotides: TGTGCCAGCAGCTTGGACGACGGGTACACTGAAGCTTTCTTT.

This clonotype was seen a handful of times. The rearrangement links TRBV20-1 to TRBJ2-1; D gene ambiguous. V shed 3 bases and J shed 5 bases, with 17 bases lying between them. Looked up from germline, CDR1 is DFQATT and CDR2 is SNEGSKA (reference sequence). The CDR3 is made up of 15 amino acids. This chain's CDR3 is CSARGLGSYDNEQFF. CDR3 nucleotides: TGCAGTGCTAGGGGGTTGGGATCCTACGACAATGAGCAGTTCTTC.

This sequence joins TRBV3-1 and TRBJ1-4; 7 nucleotides agree with TRBD1. V lost 3 bases, J lost 7 bases, and 5 bases stayed unmatched. Germline V CDR1 and CDR2: LGHDT, YNNKEL (reference sequence). The CDR3 consists of 14 residues. The CDR3 reads CASSHLDRVEKLFF. CDR3 bases: TGTGCCAGCAGCCATCTCGACAGGGTTGAAAAACTGTTTTTT. Full variable domain (rest looked up from reference TRBV3-1 and TRBJ1-4): DTAVSQTPKYLVTQMGNDKSIKCEQNLGHDTMYWYKQDSKKFLKIMFSYNNKELIINETVPNRFSPKSPDKAHLNLHINSLELGDSAVYFCASSHLDRVEKLFFGSGTQLSVL.

This clonotype has a count of ten or more. V is TRBV6-1 and J is TRBJ2-5, with D possibly being TRBD2 (6 bases). Looked up from germline, CDR1 is MNHNS and CDR2 is SASEGT. The CDR3 has 15 residues. With 6 bases removed from V and 0 bases from J, the gap between germline ends came to 14 bases. DNA of the CDR3: TGTGCCAGCAGACCAGGGACTTCGTACCAAGAGACCCAGTACTTC. It specifies CASRPGTSYQETQYF.

This clonotype was recorded a few times. The genes are TRBV28 and TRBJ2-5; no definite D call. The CDR3 loop spans 14 amino acids. Germline V gene lookup returns CDR1 MDHEN and CDR2 SYDVKM. Trimming cost V 6 bases and J 1 base, with 12 bases left between them. The CDR3 DNA sequence: TGTGCCAGCAGCTTGAAGCTACTCCAAGAGACCCAGTACTTC. Residues: CASSLKLLQETQYF.

This chain joins TRBV6-5 and TRBJ2-1; D is possibly TRBD1 or TRBD2 (6 bases each). CDR1 is MNHEY, CDR2 SVGAGI, per germline. V lost 4 bases and J 7 bases, leaving 17 bases between the germline ends. The CDR3 has 15 amino acids. CDR3 bases: TGTGCCAGCAGTTTTTATGGGGGCGCGGGGAATGAGCAGTTCTTC. Amino acid sequence: CASSFYGGAGNEQFF.

V and J are TRBV10-3 and TRBJ2-7; 7 positions match TRBD1. V lost 3 bases, J lost 3 bases, and 5 bases stayed unmatched. CDR1 ENHRY and CDR2 SYGVKD come from the germline V gene. The CDR3 contains 14 residues. The CDR3 loop is CAISEEDRYYEQYF. The CDR3 DNA is TGTGCCATCAGTGAAGAGGACAGGTACTACGAGCAGTACTTC.

This clonotype has more than one count but fewer than ten. V gene TRBV7-9 combines with J gene TRBJ2-2; D remains ambiguous. Germline CDR1 SEHNR, CDR2 FQNEAQ (reference sequence). The CDR3 runs to 14 residues. V was shortened by 2 bases and J by 3 bases, with 7 bases between the two germline ends. CDR3 nucleotide sequence: TGTGCCAGCAGCTTAATTCGTGACACCGGGGAGCTGTTTTTT. Its translation is CASSLIRDTGELFF.

The chain is built from TRBV6-1 and TRBJ2-7; the D gene is possibly TRBD1 (5 bases). Germline assignment: CDR1 MNHNS and CDR2 SASEGT. This CDR3 is built from 11 residues. The DNA of the CDR3 is TGTGCCAGCAGTGGAACTTCGCAGGGAAACGTC. This encodes CASSGTSQGNV.

This clonotype was observed a few times. The chain recombines TRBV12-3 or TRBV12-4 with TRBJ2-7, with 9 bases identical to TRBD2. This CDR3 has 15 amino acids. Trimming removed 7 bases from V and 3 bases from J; junction bases left unmatched: 10. For the CDR3, the DNA is TGTGCCAGCACTCTCGGGCTAGCGGGACTCTACGAGCAGTACTTC. Protein product: CASTLGLAGLYEQYF.

This chain joins TRBV10-1 and TRBJ2-7, with unresolved D. Germline lookup yields CDR1 WNHNN and CDR2 SYGVQD (reference sequence). The length of the CDR3 is 13 residues. With 4 bases removed from V and 7 bases from J, the gap between germline ends came to 14 bases. The CDR3 bases are TGCGCCAGCAGTGCCTCGGTGGGTGGGGAGCAGTACTTC. This gives the protein CASSASVGGEQYF.

This sequence joins TRBV28 and TRBJ2-7, with a weak D call TRBD1 (6 bases). Germline V gene data show CDR1 as MDHEN and CDR2 as SYDVKM. The CDR3 consists of 11 residues. V gave up 8 bases and J gave up 6 bases, with 11 bases separating them. The CDR3 loop reads CASGGRAEQYF. CDR3 nucleotide sequence: TGTGCCAGCGGGGGCAGGGCCGAGCAGTACTTC.

The rearrangement joins TRBV20-1 to TRBJ2-2; tentatively, D is TRBD2 (6 bases). Deletions cut 3 bases from V and 5 bases from J, with 10 bases between. The CDR3 contains 13 residues. The germline V gene encodes CDR1 DFQATT and CDR2 SNEGSKA (reference sequence). CDR3 nucleotides: TGCAGTGCTAGCGGGAGTAGGACCGGGGAGCTGTTTTTT. The encoded protein is CSASGSRTGELFF.

The chain recombines TRBV5-5 with TRBJ2-5; D is perhaps TRBD1 (6 bases). V lost 2 bases and J 5 bases, leaving 16 bases between the germline ends. The CDR3 runs 15 residues. Germline-derived CDR1 and CDR2 are SGHKS and YYEKEE (reference sequence). CDR3 nucleotides: TGTGCCAGCAGCTTTACAGGGACCAGTATGGAGACCCAGTACTTC. This gives the protein CASSFTGTSMETQYF.

The CDR3, as DNA: TGTGCCAGCACCAGATCCTATAATTCACCCCTCCACTTT. Protein: CASTRSYNSPLHF. V usage is TRBV6-1 and J usage is TRBJ1-6; D gene ambiguous. The germline gives CDR1 MNHNS, CDR2 SASEGT. CDR3 size: 13 residues. V was cut by 7 bases and J by 1 base, with 5 bases left in between.

This clonotype was counted many times. The genes are TRBV29-1 and TRBJ1-1; maybe TRBD1 (6 bases). Germline loops: CDR1 SQVTM, CDR2 ANQGSEA. CDR3 length: 11 residues. V lost 3 bases and J 10 bases, leaving 12 bases between the germline ends. The CDR3, as DNA: TGCAGCGTTGATCAGGGGTCTGGAGCTTTCTTT. Amino acid sequence: CSVDQGSGAFF. Variable domain in full (rest from reference TRBV29-1 and TRBJ1-1): SAVISQKPSRDICQRGTSLTIQCQVDSQVTMMFWYRQQPGQSLTLIATANQGSEATYESGFVIDKFPISRPNLTFSTLTVSNMSPEDSSIYLCSVDQGSGAFFGQGTRLTVV.

The chain combines TRBV5-1 with TRBJ2-5; D tentatively fits TRBD1 or TRBD2 (5 bases each). Trimming pared 0 bases from V and 4 bases from J, leaving 16 bases between. The CDR3 runs 16 residues. Germline loops: CDR1 SGHRS, CDR2 YFSETQ. DNA for the CDR3: TGCGCCAGCAGCTTGGGCAGAGACTGGGGGAGAGAGACCCAGTACTTC. This gives the protein CASSLGRDWGRETQYF.

This clonotype has just a few counts. V gene TRBV9 combines with J gene TRBJ2-3; 10 positions agree with TRBD2. Germline assignment: CDR1 SGDLS and CDR2 YYNGEE. CDR3 length: 17 amino acids. The J segment lost 2 bases and the V segment lost 0 bases, leaving 6 bases of the junction unmatched. The CDR3 DNA is TGTGCCAGCAGCGTAGTTCCTAGCGGGAGTCCCACAGATACGCAGTATTTT. Protein product: CASSVVPSGSPTDTQYF.

This clonotype was seen a handful of times. The chain employs TRBV10-3 and TRBJ2-1; tentative D call: TRBD2 (6 bases). The CDR3 runs 15 residues. From germline, CDR1 is ENHRY and CDR2 SYGVKD. V lost 3 bases to trimming and J lost 8 bases, with 17 bases between them. The CDR3 reads CAISDRRDLVDEQFF. DNA of the CDR3: TGTGCCATCAGTGACCGTCGGGACTTAGTCGATGAGCAGTTCTTC.

The J gene is TRBJ2-3, the V gene TRBV2; D remains ambiguous. The germline CDR1 and CDR2 sequences are SNHLY and FYNNEI. V lost 6 bases and J lost 0, with 16 bases in between. The CDR3 is 16 amino acids. The CDR3 DNA is TGTGCCAGCAGCCCGAACCTAGTTGCAAGCACAGATACGCAGTATTTT. Translating gives CASSPNLVASTDTQYF.

This clonotype was detected once. One end of the junction varies from germline; a read error may be responsible. The V call is TRBV3-1, the J call TRBJ1-3, with 9 bases identical to TRBD1. The CDR3 contains 16 residues. Looked up from germline, CDR1 is LGHDT and CDR2 is YNNKEL (reference sequence). The CDR3 DNA reads TGTGCCAGCAGCGGGGGACAGGGTGATTCTGGAAACACCATATATTTC. Residues: CASSGGQGDSGNTIYF.

This clonotype has just a few counts. The gene calls are TRBV6-1 and TRBJ2-1, with TRBD2 matching over 10 bases. The CDR3 spans 15 residues. Germline values: CDR1 MNHNS, CDR2 SASEGT. Trimming cost V 6 bases and J 6 bases; bases outside gene matches: 8. CDR3 loop: CASRTSSGGTNEQFF. Here the CDR3 DNA reads TGTGCCAGCAGGACCTCTAGCGGGGGCACCAATGAGCAGTTCTTC.

V gene TRBV7-3 combines with J gene TRBJ2-5, with 9 bases that match TRBD2. Germline trimming cut 2 bases from V and 4 bases from J; bases unmatched to any gene: 8. This CDR3 is 16 amino acids long. Germline values: CDR1 SGHTA, CDR2 FQGTGA. CDR3 sequence (DNA): TGTGCCAGCAGCTTAGCGTCTAGCGGGAAACGAGAGACCCAGTACTTC. Translated: CASSLASSGKRETQYF.